This note documents a single TCR beta chain sequence. The CDR3 spans 13 residues. Germline V lookup: CDR1 SGHDN, CDR2 FVKESK. After removal of 6 bases from V and 3 bases from J, the junction contained 2 bases not matched to a gene. Some clones are missing from TCRdb's copy, which holds only in-frame ones; the method was immunoSEQ multiplex PCR. Among some 62,000 clones, roughly 98% were seen once, and the ten largest hold 0.3% to 0.4%. This entry belongs to a study of Tregs in tolerant kidney transplant recipients. The sequence was obtained from a human donor who received a combined kidney and bone marrow transplant. This specimen was Tregs from blood, taken before the transplant. V is TRBV14 and J is TRBJ1-2; 9 bases are shared with TRBD1. The CDR3 nucleotides are TGTGCCAGCAGAAGGACAGGGGACTATGGCTACACCTTC. Protein sequence: CASRRTGDYGYTF.